The sample holds a few counts of the clone carrying this T cell receptor beta chain. This record belongs to a study of T-cell memory formation after mild COVID-19. This CDR3 is built from 18 residues. CDR1 KGHDR and CDR2 SFDVKD come from the germline V gene. Trimming removed 0 bases from V and 4 bases from J; junction bases left unmatched: 9. TCRdb re-called the 5' RACE reads with MiXCR, one entry per CDR3 protein. The sample shows about 110,000 distinct CDR3 sequences, over 10% of them seen only once. The rearrangement uses TRBV24-1 and TRBJ2-2; 8 bases agree with TRBD2. This receptor was identified in an adult woman who had mild COVID-19 (a few samples of this study predate the infection). Cell type and time point are not known. Sequenced input: PBMCs or a T cell subset sorted from them (not recorded which). DNA for the CDR3: TGTGCCACCAGTGATTTGCGGTCAGCGGGAGTAGGCACCGGGGAGCTGTTTTTT. Translating it yields CATSDLRSAGVGTGELFF.